The 9 T cell receptor beta chains listed next were all sequenced from one sample in a study of blood T cell repertoires in COVID-19. Profiled with immunoSEQ multiplex PCR; TCRdb holds only in-frame clones, not every one. The sample contains 55,000 to 65,000 clones, about 80% of which appear only once. The sample comprised peripheral blood. The receptor set was obtained from a man aged 55-75 years with acute or convalescent COVID-19.

V usage is TRBV28 and J usage is TRBJ2-1; TRBD2 agrees at 14 bases. After removal of 7 bases from V and 0 bases from J, the junction contained 14 bases not matched to a gene. The CDR3 covers 20 residues. Germline-derived CDR1 and CDR2 are MDHEN and SYDVKM. The CDR3 region has the DNA TGTGCCAGCAATCCCTTGGGACTAGCGGGAGCAACTGGCTCCTACAATGAGCAGTTCTTC. It translates to CASNPLGLAGATGSYNEQFF.

For the CDR3, the DNA is TGTGCCAGCAGCGTATTGCTAGCGGGAGGGCCCGGGGAGCTGTTTTTT. Amino acids: CASSVLLAGGPGELFF. The V and J genes are TRBV9 and TRBJ2-2, with 12 positions matching TRBD2. V lost 1 base, J lost 6 bases, and 4 bases stayed unmatched. Germline V gives CDR1 SGDLS, CDR2 YYNGEE. This CDR3 has 16 residues.

The rearrangement links TRBV28 to TRBJ1-5, with unresolved D. V was cut by 4 bases and J by 6 bases, with 7 bases left in between. The germline V gene encodes CDR1 MDHEN and CDR2 SYDVKM. The CDR3 is 12 amino acids. CDR3 amino acids: CASSSHPQPQHF. The CDR3 DNA is TGTGCCAGCAGTTCACATCCTCAGCCCCAGCATTTT.

V usage is TRBV3-1 (or the pseudogene TRBV3-2) and J usage is TRBJ2-1, with 14 bases lining up with TRBD2. The germline V gene has CDR1 LGHDT and CDR2 YNNKEL (reference sequence). The V segment lost 4 bases and the J segment 8 bases; nucleotides outside the gene matches: 10. This CDR3 has 17 residues. The CDR3 spells CASSPPPGTSGSDEQFF. CDR3 nucleotide sequence: TGTGCCAGCAGCCCACCCCCCGGGACTAGCGGGAGTGATGAGCAGTTCTTC.

This chain joins TRBV5-5 and TRBJ2-7; no definite D call. CDR1 and CDR2 from the germline V gene are SGHKS and YYEKEE (reference sequence). This CDR3 contains 13 residues. With 0 bases removed from V and 11 bases from J, the gap between germline ends came to 15 bases. The CDR3 DNA reads as TGTGCCAGCAGCTTGGAATTTGAGGCCAATGAGTACTTC. Translated, it gives CASSLEFEANEYF.

The rearrangement uses TRBV11-3 and TRBJ2-1; possibly TRBD2 for D (6 bases). This CDR3 region has 14 residues. The V gene lost 5 bases and the J gene lost 10 bases, with 18 bases spanning the gap. Germline-derived CDR1 and CDR2 are SGHNT and YENEEA. The CDR3 protein is CASSPSGGVGEQFF. CDR3 DNA: TGTGCCAGCAGCCCTTCCGGAGGGGTGGGGGAGCAGTTCTTC.

This sequence joins TRBV11-2 and TRBJ1-2; TRBD1 matches at 10 bases. The V and J ends lost 4 bases and 5 bases, in that order; junction bases with no gene match: 4. Germline CDR1 and CDR2: SGHAT and FQNNGV. This CDR3 contains 14 residues. The CDR3 loop is CASSSTGGEYGYTF. As DNA, the CDR3 is TGTGCCAGCAGCTCGACAGGGGGCGAGTATGGCTACACCTTC.

The genes are TRBV6-5 and TRBJ2-1, with D tentatively TRBD1 (5 bases). Per germline, CDR1 MNHEY and CDR2 SVGAGI. Trimming took off 5 bases at V and 2 bases at J, with 7 bases between the two ends. The CDR3 has 13 residues. CDR3 DNA sequence: TGTGCCAGCAGTCTGACAGCCTACAATGAGCAGTTCTTC. Amino acid sequence: CASSLTAYNEQFF.

Only one count was recorded for this clone. V gene TRBV7-3 combines with J gene TRBJ2-1; 8 bases map to TRBD2. Germline V gene data show CDR1 as SGHTA and CDR2 as FQGTGA. The CDR3 contains 16 residues. Trimming removed 2 bases from V and 8 bases from J; junction bases left unmatched: 11. CDR3 protein: CASSLEAGLVEHEQFF. CDR3 nucleotide sequence: TGTGCCAGCAGCTTAGAGGCGGGACTAGTGGAACATGAGCAGTTCTTC.